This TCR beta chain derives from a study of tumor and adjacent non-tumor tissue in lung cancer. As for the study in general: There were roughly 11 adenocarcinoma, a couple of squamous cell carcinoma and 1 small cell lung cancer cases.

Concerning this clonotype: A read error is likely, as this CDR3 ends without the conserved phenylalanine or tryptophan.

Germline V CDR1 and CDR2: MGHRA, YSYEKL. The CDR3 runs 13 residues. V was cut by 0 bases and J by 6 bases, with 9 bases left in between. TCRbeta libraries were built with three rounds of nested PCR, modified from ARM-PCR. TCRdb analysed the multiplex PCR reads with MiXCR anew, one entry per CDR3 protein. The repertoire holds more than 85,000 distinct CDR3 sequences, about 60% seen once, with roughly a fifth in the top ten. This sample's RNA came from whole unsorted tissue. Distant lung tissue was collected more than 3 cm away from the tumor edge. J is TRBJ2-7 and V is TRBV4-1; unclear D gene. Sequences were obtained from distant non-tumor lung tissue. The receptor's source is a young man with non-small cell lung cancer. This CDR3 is CASSQELIFEQYL. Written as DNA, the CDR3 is TGCGCCAGCAGCCAAGAGCTGATTTTCGAGCAGTACCTC.